The rows below give T cell receptor beta chains drawn from one sample of a study of cytomegalovirus exposure and HLA in healthy donors. The data were produced by immunoSEQ multiplex PCR, yet TCRdb's version contains in-frame clones alone and is incomplete. This sample has approximately 59,000 clones; roughly 92% occur once, and the top ten carry over 4%. Source material: PBMCs. The source is a man aged 18-30 years in good health and CMV-seropositive. Both conserved end residues are part of each CDR3. The order of the fields is J gene, D gene, CDR3 length, V gene, clone size, CDR3 DNA, CDR3 protein. D genes are given only for firm matches. Clone size appears in some rows only: once, few, many, or a class for an expanded clone.

TRBJ1-1	-	19	TRBV7-2	-	TGTGCCAGCAGCTTAGTGGGGGAGGGGATCTCGGGCCGGGGGACTGAAGCTTTCTTT	CASSLVGEGISGRGTEAFF
TRBJ1-3	TRBD1	17	TRBV4-1	-	TGCGCCAGCAGCCAAGGTAGACTGGACAGGGCTGGAAACACCATATATTTT	CASSQGRLDRAGNTIYF
TRBJ2-7	TRBD2	16	TRBV6-5	-	TGTGCCAGCAGTTTCGGACTAGTAAAGGCCTCCTACGAGCAGTACTTC	CASSFGLVKASYEQYF
TRBJ1-1	-	17	TRBV19	-	TGTGCCAGTAGCCGACCCGACAGAGAGAAAGGGTACACTGAAGCTTTCTTT	CASSRPDREKGYTEAFF
TRBJ2-5	-	15	TRBV28	few	TGTGCCAGCAGTATACGCCCTATCGGCAGGGAGACCCAGTACTTC	CASSIRPIGRETQYF
TRBJ2-3	-	17	TRBV28	-	TGTGCCAGCAGTTTATCCAGGGGAAGCGGATACACAGATACGCAGTATTTT	CASSLSRGSGYTDTQYF
TRBJ2-1	-	14	TRBV5-1	-	TGCGCCAGCAGCTTGGCCGGGACTCTCAATGAGCAGTTCTTC	CASSLAGTLNEQFF
TRBJ1-2	TRBD1	16	TRBV4-1	-	TGCGCCAGCAGCCAAGTCGAGACAGGGGGATCTTACGGCTACACCTTC	CASSQVETGGSYGYTF
TRBJ2-5	TRBD2	22	TRBV7-8	-	TGTGCCAGCACCCGGAGGCACGGTAGCGGGAGGGCCTTAAGCCCCCCCAAGGAGACCCAGTACTTC	CASTRRHGSGRALSPPKETQYF
TRBJ2-5	-	12	TRBV15	-	TGTGCCACCAGTGGAGCCCCGGAGACCCAGTACTTC	CATSGAPETQYF
TRBJ2-7	-	13	TRBV27	-	TGTGCCAGCAGTCCTAGCAACGCCTACGAGCAGTACTTC	CASSPSNAYEQYF
TRBJ2-3	-	18	TRBV4-1	-	TGCGCCAGCAGCCAAGTCTTGTACGGAGCCCTTAGCACAGATACGCAGTATTTT	CASSQVLYGALSTDTQYF
TRBJ1-4	TRBD1	15	TRBV28	-	TGTGCCAGCAGTTTTCAGGACAGGGTTAATGAAAAACTGTTTTTT	CASSFQDRVNEKLFF
TRBJ2-1	-	14	TRBV27	once	TGTGCCAGCAGTCGCGGGATAAACTACAATGAGCAGTTCTTC	CASSRGINYNEQFF
TRBJ1-1	-	16	TRBV19	-	TGTGCCAGTAGTATAGATCGTAGGGGCCGTCGAACTGAAGCTTTCTTT	CASSIDRRGRRTEAFF
TRBJ1-4	-	14	TRBV30	-	TGTGCCTGGCAAACAGGGTTGGAAAATGAAAAACTGTTTTTT	CAWQTGLENEKLFF
TRBJ1-5	-	13	TRBV11-2	-	TGTGCCAGCAGCACATTGAGCAATCAGCCCCAGCATTTT	CASSTLSNQPQHF
TRBJ2-7	-	13	TRBV29-1	-	TGCAGCGTTGTTCGCGGGATCTCCTACGAGCAGTACTTC	CSVVRGISYEQYF
TRBJ2-1	-	12	TRBV29-1	-	TGCAGCGTTGTGGCAGGGGTCAATGAGCAGTTCTTC	CSVVAGVNEQFF
TRBJ2-3	TRBD2	15	TRBV11-1	-	TGTGCCAGCAGCTTAGTGACTAGCGGTCTTGATACGCAGTATTTT	CASSLVTSGLDTQYF
TRBJ1-3	TRBD1	15	TRBV27	-	TGTGCCAGCTGGGACAGGTCCTTCTCTGGAAACACCATATATTTT	CASWDRSFSGNTIYF
TRBJ2-2	-	14	TRBV11-1	-	TGTGCCAGCAGCTTAGATCCCAGCACCGGGGAGCTGTTTTTT	CASSLDPSTGELFF
TRBJ2-1	-	14	TRBV7-2	-	TGTGCCAGCAGCTTAGCCGCAGGATACAATGAGCAGTTCTTC	CASSLAAGYNEQFF
TRBJ1-4	-	12	TRBV2	-	TGTGCCAGCACCCTAGAGAATGAAAAACTGTTTTTT	CASTLENEKLFF
TRBJ1-5	-	16	TRBV4-1	-	TGCGCCAGCAGCCAAGGTACGAGGAGTAGCAATCAGCCCCAGCATTTT	CASSQGTRSSNQPQHF
TRBJ2-4	-	18	TRBV5-1	-	TGCGCCAGCAGCTTGTCGTTCGGGCACCTGGGGCAGAAAAACATTCAGTACTTC	CASSLSFGHLGQKNIQYF